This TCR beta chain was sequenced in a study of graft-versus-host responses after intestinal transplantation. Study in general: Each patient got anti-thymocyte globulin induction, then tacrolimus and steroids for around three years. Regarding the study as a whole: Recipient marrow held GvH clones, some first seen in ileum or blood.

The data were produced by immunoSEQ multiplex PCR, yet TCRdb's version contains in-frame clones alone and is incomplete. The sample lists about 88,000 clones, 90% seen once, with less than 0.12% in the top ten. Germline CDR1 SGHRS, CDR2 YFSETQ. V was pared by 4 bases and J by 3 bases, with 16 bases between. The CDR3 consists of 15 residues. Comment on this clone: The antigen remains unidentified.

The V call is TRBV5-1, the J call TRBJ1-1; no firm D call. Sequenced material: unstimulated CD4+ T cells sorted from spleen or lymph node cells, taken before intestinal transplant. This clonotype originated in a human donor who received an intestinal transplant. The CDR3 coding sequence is TGCGCCAGCAGCCCGAACGGGTTGAGGGACACTGAAGCTTTCTTT. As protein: CASSPNGLRDTEAFF. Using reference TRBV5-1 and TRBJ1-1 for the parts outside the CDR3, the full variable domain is KAGVTQTPRYLIKTRGQQVTLSCSPISGHRSVSWYQQTPGQGLQFLFEYFSETQRNKGNFPGRFSGRQFSNSRSEMNVSTLELGDSALYLCASSPNGLRDTEAFFGQGTRLTVV.